Reported below is one T cell receptor (beta chain). Its antigen remains unknown. Trimming shortened V by 5 bases and J by 8 bases, and 18 bases separated the two germline ends. The CDR3 has 14 residues. These data are taken from a study of T cells after yellow fever vaccination. The study, taken as a whole, reports: A weaker secondary response peaked on day 5, the primary on day 15. Re-detected after boosting: most primary clones, 95% to 98% of CD4 and 75% to 90% of CD8.

The study made its TCR cDNA through 5'RACE template switching. That step introduced a universal primer site along with UMIs. Via MiXCR, TCRdb re-called the 5' RACE reads, giving one row per CDR3 protein. The table lists around 180,000 distinct CDR3 sequences, 5.5% to 8% of them singletons. This receptor was identified in a man younger than 30 who received the YFV17D yellow fever vaccine. Sequencing was performed on CD4+ T cells sorted from PBMCs, taken on the day of the first yellow fever vaccination. The chain has TRBV12-3 or TRBV12-4 and TRBJ1-2, with D possibly TRBD1 on 5 matching bases. The CDR3, as DNA: TGTGCCAGCAGTCCCTGGGGGAGGGATTGGGGCTACACCTTC. It codes for CASSPWGRDWGYTF.